This T cell receptor (beta chain) derives from a study of shared clonotypes between healthy human individuals. Sequenced by immunoSEQ multiplex PCR; TCRdb stores in-frame clones only, minus some. The table lists millions of clones, roughly 94% of them singletons. Selected positively for CCR7 and CD45RO-negative, naive CD8 cells excluded terminally differentiated effector memory CD45RA+ cells. Germline assignment: CDR1 MNHEY and CDR2 SMNVEV (reference sequence). V was clipped by 0 bases and J by 0 bases, with 11 bases between them. CDR3 length: 16 amino acids. V usage is TRBV27 and J usage is TRBJ1-2, with no clear D. The TCR originated in a man younger than 35 in good health. Sequenced material: naive CD8+ T cells sorted from blood. CDR3 in amino acids: CASSLSIGEANYGYTF. CDR3 bases: TGTGCCAGCAGTTTATCGATCGGGGAAGCTAACTATGGCTACACCTTC.